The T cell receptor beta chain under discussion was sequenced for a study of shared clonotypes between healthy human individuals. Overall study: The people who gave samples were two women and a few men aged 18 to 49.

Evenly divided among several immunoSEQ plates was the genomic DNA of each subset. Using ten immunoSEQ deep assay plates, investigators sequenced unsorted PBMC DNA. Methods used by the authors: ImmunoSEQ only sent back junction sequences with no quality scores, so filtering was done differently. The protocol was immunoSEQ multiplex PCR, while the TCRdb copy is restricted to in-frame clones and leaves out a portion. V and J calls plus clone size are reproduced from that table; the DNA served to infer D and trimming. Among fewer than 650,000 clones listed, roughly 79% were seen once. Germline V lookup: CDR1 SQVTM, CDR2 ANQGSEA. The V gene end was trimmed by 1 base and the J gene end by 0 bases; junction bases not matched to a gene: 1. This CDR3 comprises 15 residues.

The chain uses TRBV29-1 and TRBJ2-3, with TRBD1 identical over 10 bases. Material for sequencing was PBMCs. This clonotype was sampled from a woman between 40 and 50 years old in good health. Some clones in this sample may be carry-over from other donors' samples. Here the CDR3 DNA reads TGCAGCGTTGAAGGGGGACAGGGGAGCACAGATACGCAGTATTTT. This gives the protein CSVEGGQGSTDTQYF.